A selection of T cell receptor beta chains follows, all from one sample in a study of OX40 agonist ivuxolimab in advanced cancers. Generated by immunoSEQ multiplex PCR, the TCRdb table keeps only in-frame clones and is missing some. The sample carries tens of thousands of clones, 80% to 90% recorded once. The specimen was CD4+ or CD8+ T cells sorted from blood, collected in a trial of the OX40 agonist ivuxolimab. The receptors shown here come from an adult with an advanced solid tumor such as melanoma, head and neck, liver or kidney cancer. The CDR3 runs from the conserved cysteine through the conserved F or W. D genes are given only for firm matches. Clone size, where shown, is once, few, many, or a class for clones that have expanded.

-	TRBV11-2	TRBJ2-7	-	TGTGCCAGCAGCTCTTTTCAGGGGATGGGTGACGAGCAGTACTTC	CASSSFQGMGDEQYF
-	TRBV5-1	TRBJ1-1	-	TGCGCCAGCAGCTTGAGGTTAGTAGACACTGAAGCTTTCTTT	CASSLRLVDTEAFF
TRBD1	TRBV7-3	TRBJ1-1	-	TGTGCCAGCAGCTCCGGGACAGGCGCGAACACTGAAGCTTTCTTT	CASSSGTGANTEAFF
-	TRBV4-1	TRBJ2-7	once	TGCGCCAGCAGTGAGACTGAGTACGAGCAGTACTTC	CASSETEYEQYF
-	TRBV11-2	TRBJ1-3	-	TGTGCCAGCAGCTTAAGAAGTTTCTACTCTGGAAACACCATATATTTT	CASSLRSFYSGNTIYF
TRBD2	TRBV29-1	TRBJ2-5	once	TGCAGCGTAGACGGGACTAGCGGCTTCCAAGAGACCCAGTACTTC	CSVDGTSGFQETQYF
TRBD1	TRBV7-9	TRBJ1-2	-	TGTGCCAGCAGCTTAGGCTCAGGGGGCTACTATGGCTACACCTTC	CASSLGSGGYYGYTF
-	TRBV25-1	TRBJ1-2	-	TGTGCCAGCAGTGAATACGGGGATGGCTACACCTTC	CASSEYGDGYTF
TRBD1	TRBV9	TRBJ1-4	-	TGTGCCACCGTCGACGACAGGGGCTTTAATGAAAAACTGTTTTTT	CATVDDRGFNEKLFF
-	TRBV2	TRBJ1-3	-	TGTGCCAGCAGTGAAGCGGGGGGCTCTGGAAACACCATATATTTT	CASSEAGGSGNTIYF
TRBD1	TRBV7-9	TRBJ2-6	-	TGTGCCAGCAGCTCGCCTTCGGGACAGGGTCCTACTGGGGCCAACGTCCTGACTTTC	CASSSPSGQGPTGANVLTF
-	TRBV30	TRBJ1-1	once	TGTGCCTGGAGTGCCTCCACGAACACTGAAGCTTTCTTT	CAWSASTNTEAFF
TRBD2	TRBV30	TRBJ2-2	once	TGTGCCTGGATAGCGGGGAACACCGGGGAGCTGTTTTTT	CAWIAGNTGELFF
TRBD1	TRBV25-1	TRBJ2-7	once	TGTGCCAGCAGTGAATTCACAGGGGGCCCCCACGAGCAGTACTTC	CASSEFTGGPHEQYF
-	TRBV12-1	TRBJ2-5	-	TGTGCCAGCAGCCGCTACCCGGGGACTAGCACACAGACCCAGTACTTC	CASSRYPGTSTQTQYF
TRBD2	TRBV9	TRBJ2-1	-	TGTGCCAGCAGCGTAGCTCAGACTAGCGGATACAATGAGCAGTTCTTC	CASSVAQTSGYNEQFF
-	TRBV29-1	TRBJ1-2	-	TGCAGCGTTGACCGAGGCGGCTATGGCTACACCTTC	CSVDRGGYGYTF
TRBD1	TRBV5-1	TRBJ2-7	-	TGCGCCAGCAGCGCAACCGGGACAGAGGCCTACGAGCAGTACTTC	CASSATGTEAYEQYF
TRBD1	TRBV5-4	TRBJ2-1	-	TGTGCCAGCAGCCTCACAGGGGGATTTGACAATGAGCAGTTCTTC	CASSLTGGFDNEQFF
-	TRBV27	TRBJ2-1	-	TGTGCCAGCAGCCCATCTTGGGCGCATTCCTACAATGAGCAGTTCTTC	CASSPSWAHSYNEQFF
TRBD1	TRBV4-2	TRBJ1-2	-	TGTGCCAGCAGCCAAGCCGGGACAGGCAATGGCTACACCTTC	CASSQAGTGNGYTF
-	TRBV27	TRBJ2-1	medium-sized	TGTGCCAGCAGTTTCGGGAGTGCAGCTGAGCAGTTCTTC	CASSFGSAAEQFF
TRBD2	TRBV15	TRBJ2-7	-	TGTGCCACCAGCATAAACCGGGACTACCTTACCGAGCAGTACTTC	CATSINRDYLTEQYF
-	TRBV19	TRBJ2-7	once	TGTGCCAGTACGGCAGGGGCCTACGAGCAGTACTTC	CASTAGAYEQYF
-	TRBV27	TRBJ2-1	-	TGTGCCAGCAGTTTCAGGGGCCTACTCAATGAGCAGTTCTTC	CASSFRGLLNEQFF
-	TRBV10-1	TRBJ2-1	-	TGCGCCAGCAGTGAGTCGTCAGGGACTCTATACAATGAGCAGTTCTTC	CASSESSGTLYNEQFF